Listed here are 14 T cell receptor beta chains from one sample, sequenced in a study of blood T cell repertoires in COVID-19. Some clones are missing from TCRdb's copy, which holds only in-frame ones; the method was immunoSEQ multiplex PCR. Counted here are roughly 78,000 clones, more than 85% occurring once; the ten biggest clones make up around 0.6%. The sequencing input was peripheral blood. These receptors originate from a man aged 55 to 70 with acute or convalescent COVID-19.

This clone was counted once. The chain combines TRBV15 with TRBJ2-1; the match to TRBD2 covers 9 bases. Germline values: CDR1 LNHNV, CDR2 YYDKDF (reference sequence). This CDR3 spans 19 amino acids. Trimming at V came to 0 bases and at J to 5 bases, leaving 14 bases not matched to a gene. The CDR3 coding sequence is TGTGCCACCAGCAGAGATGAGCTAGCGGGGCCGATTATAAACAATGAGCAGTTCTTC. It is translated as CATSRDELAGPIINNEQFF.

The rearrangement joins TRBV9 to TRBJ1-5, with D possibly TRBD1 on 5 matching bases. The V and J ends lost 0 bases and 5 bases respectively, with 9 bases between them. Germline CDR1 SGDLS, CDR2 YYNGEE. This CDR3 contains 14 residues. In DNA, the CDR3 is TGTGCCAGCAGCGTAGGACAGCGGGATCAGCCCCAGCATTTT. It codes for CASSVGQRDQPQHF.

The chain uses TRBV5-6 and TRBJ2-3; 9 bases are a match to TRBD1. The CDR3 extends over 15 amino acids. The V gene's germline CDR1 is SGHDT and CDR2 YYEEEE. J was trimmed by 3 bases and V by 5 bases; bases with no gene match: 7. Here the CDR3 reads CASSERTGVTDTQYF. The CDR3 bases are TGTGCCAGCAGTGAAAGGACAGGGGTGACAGATACGCAGTATTTT.

The J gene is TRBJ2-1, the V gene TRBV11-2; TRBD2 might be the D (6 bases). Germline V gives CDR1 SGHAT, CDR2 FQNNGV. The CDR3 totals 14 residues. The V gene lost 7 bases and the J gene lost 9 bases, with 19 bases spanning the gap. In nucleotides, the CDR3 is TGTGCCAGCACCGGAGGGGTTCATACCGGTGAGCAGTTCTTC. Its translation: CASTGGVHTGEQFF. The variable domain in full, with the rest retrieved from reference TRBV11-2 and TRBJ2-1, is EAGVAQSPRYKIIEKRQSVAFWCNPISGHATLYWYQQILGQGPKLLIQFQNNGVVDDSQLPKDRFSAERLKGVDSTLKIQPAKLEDSAVYLCASTGGVHTGEQFFGPGTRLTVL.

The CDR3 DNA is TGTGCCAGCAGTGAAGCCGGGACTAGCGGGCAGACCCAGTACTTC. Amino acids: CASSEAGTSGQTQYF. This chain uses TRBV6-4 with TRBJ2-5, with 12 bases that match TRBD2. The V segment lost 3 bases and the J segment 6 bases; nucleotides outside the gene matches: 5. The CDR3 is made up of 15 amino acids. CDR1 is MRHNA and CDR2 is SNTAGT in the germline V gene.

The V call is TRBV7-9, the J call TRBJ1-1, with no clear D. The germline V and J ends were trimmed by 1 base and 11 bases, with 11 bases remaining between them. There are 12 residues in the CDR3. CDR1 is SEHNR and CDR2 is FQNEAQ in the germline V gene (reference sequence). The CDR3 reads CASSLVGSGAFF. As DNA, the CDR3 is TGTGCCAGCAGCTTAGTAGGGAGCGGCGCTTTCTTT.

This chain connects TRBV7-3 to TRBJ2-2, with TRBD2 identical over 8 bases. The germline V gene encodes CDR1 SGHTA and CDR2 FQGTGA. The CDR3 has 15 amino acids. The J segment lost 5 bases and the V segment lost 4 bases, leaving 6 bases of the junction unmatched. In DNA, the CDR3 is TGTGCCAGCAGCTCCGCGGGAGGATGGACCGGGGAGCTGTTTTTT. Its protein is CASSSAGGWTGELFF.

The chain couples TRBV7-8 to TRBJ1-1, with 8 bases lining up with TRBD1. CDR3 size: 14 residues. Germline V gives CDR1 SGHVS, CDR2 FQNEAQ. After removal of 4 bases from V and 10 bases from J, the junction contained 11 bases not matched to a gene. The CDR3 DNA is TGTGCCAGCAGCTCTATAGACGGGACAGGTACAGCTTTCTTT. Protein: CASSSIDGTGTAFF.

The V and J genes are TRBV9 and TRBJ2-2, with 7 bases identical to TRBD2. The CDR3 loop spans 17 amino acids. Germline-derived CDR1 and CDR2 are SGDLS and YYNGEE. Germline trimming cut 4 bases from V and 3 bases from J; bases unmatched to any gene: 12. The CDR3 loop is CASSLQTSSMYTGELFF. CDR3 in DNA: TGTGCCAGCAGCCTACAGACTAGCTCTATGTACACCGGGGAGCTGTTTTTT.

This sequence joins TRBV5-1 and TRBJ2-5, with 9 bases lining up with TRBD1. CDR1 is SGHRS and CDR2 is YFSETQ in the germline V gene. This CDR3 comprises 15 residues. V shed 4 bases, J shed 5 bases, and the junction held 9 bases outside the gene matches. CDR3: CASSQTQGAWETQYF. DNA of the CDR3: TGCGCCAGCAGCCAGACACAGGGGGCATGGGAGACCCAGTACTTC.

The V and J genes are TRBV7-3 and TRBJ2-5, with 10 bases aligning to TRBD1. The CDR3 loop spans 15 amino acids. The junction had 7 bases not matched to a gene; V was cut back by 4 bases and J by 5 bases. Germline V gene data show CDR1 as SGHTA and CDR2 as FQGTGA. The CDR3 spells CASSSGTGVGETQYF. The CDR3 DNA reads as TGTGCCAGCAGCTCCGGGACAGGGGTAGGGGAGACCCAGTACTTC. Looking up the rest from reference TRBV7-3 and TRBJ2-5 gives the full variable domain: GAGVSQTPSNKVTEKGKYVELRCDPISGHTALYWYRQSLGQGPEFLIYFQGTGAADDSGLPNDRFFAVRPEGSVSTLKIQRTERGDSAVYLCASSSGTGVGETQYFGPGTRLLVL.

V usage is TRBV7-2 and J usage is TRBJ1-1; tentatively, D is TRBD1 (5 bases). Germline CDR1 is SGHTA and CDR2 is FQGNSA. The germline V and J ends were trimmed by 2 bases and 4 bases, with 11 bases remaining between them. The CDR3 runs 14 residues. The CDR3 DNA follows: TGTGCCAGCAGCTTAAGTTTCGGGGGCACTGAAGCTTTCTTT. Encoded protein: CASSLSFGGTEAFF. The complete variable domain, with remaining parts taken from reference TRBV7-2 and TRBJ1-1, reads GAGVSQSPSNKVTEKGKDVELRCDPISGHTALYWYRQSLGQGLEFLIYFQGNSAPDKSGLPSDRFSAERTGGSVSTLTIQRTQQEDSAVYLCASSLSFGGTEAFFGQGTRLTVV.

The J gene is TRBJ1-2, the V gene TRBV5-6, with 7 bases matching TRBD1. The germline CDR1 and CDR2 sequences are SGHDT and YYEEEE. This CDR3 has 15 amino acids. J lost 3 bases, V lost 1 base, and 6 bases had no gene match. This CDR3 reads CASSLQQGVHYGYTF. CDR3 DNA sequence: TGTGCCAGCAGCTTGCAGCAGGGGGTACACTATGGCTACACCTTC.

The chain employs TRBV5-1 and TRBJ2-1, with D hard to call. V shed 5 bases and J shed 6 bases, with 9 bases lying between them. Germline V gene sequence: CDR1 SGHRS, CDR2 YFSETQ. The CDR3 spans 12 residues. The CDR3, as DNA: TGCGCCAGCAGACGGTCCACCAATGAGCAGTTCTTC. Translated: CASRRSTNEQFF.